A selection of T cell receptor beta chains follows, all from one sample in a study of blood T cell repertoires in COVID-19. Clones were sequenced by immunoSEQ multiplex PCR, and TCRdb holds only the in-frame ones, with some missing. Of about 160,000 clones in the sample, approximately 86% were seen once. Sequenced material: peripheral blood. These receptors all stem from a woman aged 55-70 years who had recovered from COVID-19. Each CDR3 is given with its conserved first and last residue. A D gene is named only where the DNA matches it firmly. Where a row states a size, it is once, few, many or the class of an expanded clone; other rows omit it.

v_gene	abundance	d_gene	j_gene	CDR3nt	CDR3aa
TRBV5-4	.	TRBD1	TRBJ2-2	TGTGCCAGCAGCCCGGGGGTCGGACAGGGCAGCGGGGAGCTGTTTTTT	CASSPGVGQGSGELFF
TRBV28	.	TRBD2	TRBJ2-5	TGTGCCAGCAATCTAGCGGGGGGCCGAATTTGGACCCAGTACTTC	CASNLAGGRIWTQYF
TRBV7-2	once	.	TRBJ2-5	TGTGCCAGCAGCTTGGGAGTAGGGATAAATGAGGGGACCCAGTACTTC	CASSLGVGINEGTQYF
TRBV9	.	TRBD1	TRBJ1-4	TGTGCCAGCAGCGTGAGGAGGGGACAGACGGATGCAACTAATGAAAAACTGTTTTTT	CASSVRRGQTDATNEKLFF
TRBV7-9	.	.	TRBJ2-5	TGTGCCATCGGAGGCGGACAAGAGACCCAGTACTTC	CAIGGGQETQYF
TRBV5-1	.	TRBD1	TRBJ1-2	TGCGCCAGCAGACAGACAGGGGCTAACTATGGCTACACCTTC	CASRQTGANYGYTF
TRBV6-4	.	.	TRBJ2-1	TGTGCCAGCAGTGTCGGTCGCGGAAAAGATCATGAGCAGTTCTTC	CASSVGRGKDHEQFF
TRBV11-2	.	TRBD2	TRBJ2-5	TGTGCCAGCAGTTCAGGAGCTAGCGGGGGTGAGACCCAGTACTTC	CASSSGASGGETQYF
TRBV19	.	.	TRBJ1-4	TGTGCCAGTAGGGCCATCAGGGCGGTGGCAACTAATGAAAAACTGTTTTTT	CASRAIRAVATNEKLFF
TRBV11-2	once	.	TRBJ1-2	TGTGCCAGCAGACAAACAGGGCTCGGGGGCTACACCTTC	CASRQTGLGGYTF
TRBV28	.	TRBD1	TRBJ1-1	TGTGCCAGCAGACAGCGGACAGGGGGGAAAGTGAACACTGAAGCTTTCTTT	CASRQRTGGKVNTEAFF
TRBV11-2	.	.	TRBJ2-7	TGTGCCAGCAGCTTAGATGTTGGCCAGAACTACGAGCAGTACTTC	CASSLDVGQNYEQYF
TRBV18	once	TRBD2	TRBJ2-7	TGTGCCAGCTCACCGGGACTAGCGGGGGTCGAGCAGTACTTC	CASSPGLAGVEQYF
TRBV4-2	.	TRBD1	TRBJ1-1	TGTGCCAGCAGCCATGGACAGGGAACCACTGAAGCTTTCTTT	CASSHGQGTTEAFF
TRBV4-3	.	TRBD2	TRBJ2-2	TGCGCCAGCAGCCAAGACCGGGGGGATAACACCGGGGAGCTGTTTTTT	CASSQDRGDNTGELFF
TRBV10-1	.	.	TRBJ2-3	TGCGCCAGCAGTGAGTCTCACAGGGCCACAGATACGCAGTATTTT	CASSESHRATDTQYF
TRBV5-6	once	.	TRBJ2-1	TGTGCCAGCAGCTTGTTAGGGGAGGAGGGAAACAATGAGCAGTTCTTC	CASSLLGEEGNNEQFF
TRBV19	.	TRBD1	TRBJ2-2	TGTGCCAGTAGCGGGACAGGGAACACCGGGGAGCTGTTTTTT	CASSGTGNTGELFF
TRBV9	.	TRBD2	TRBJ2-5	TGTGCCAGCAGCGTAGCTAGCGGGGGGTGGGACACCCAGTACTTC	CASSVASGGWDTQYF
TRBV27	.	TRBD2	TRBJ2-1	TGTGCCAGCAGTTTACTAGCGGGGGGGTACAATGAGCAGTTCTTC	CASSLLAGGYNEQFF
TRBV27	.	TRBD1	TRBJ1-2	TGTGCCAGCAGTATCGACAGGGTTGGCGGCTACACCTTC	CASSIDRVGGYTF
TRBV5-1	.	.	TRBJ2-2	TGCGCCAGCAGCTTTTACGCGGCCAGCCTTAACACCGGGGAGCTGTTTTTT	CASSFYAASLNTGELFF
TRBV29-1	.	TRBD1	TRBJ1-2	TGCAGCGTTACTCGACAGGGGATTGGTGGCTACACCTTC	CSVTRQGIGGYTF
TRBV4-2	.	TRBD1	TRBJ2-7	TGTGCCAGCAGCCTTGACAGGGGATCCGTCCCCTACGAGCAGTACTTC	CASSLDRGSVPYEQYF
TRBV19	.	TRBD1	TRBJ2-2	TGTGCCACTCGACAGGGGGCAAACACCGGGGAGCTGTTTTTT	CATRQGANTGELFF
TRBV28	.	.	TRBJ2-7	TGTGCCAGCAGTTCAGGAGGAAAGAGCTACGAGCAGTACTTC	CASSSGGKSYEQYF
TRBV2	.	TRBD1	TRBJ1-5	TGTGCCAGCAGGGAGGGACAGGGGGATCAGCCCCAGCATTTT	CASREGQGDQPQHF
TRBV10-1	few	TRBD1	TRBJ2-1	TGCGCCAGCAGTTCCGACAGGGGCAATGAGCAGTTCTTC	CASSSDRGNEQFF
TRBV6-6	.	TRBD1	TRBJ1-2	TGTGCCAGCAGTCCACAGGGGGTTAACTATGGCTACACCTTC	CASSPQGVNYGYTF
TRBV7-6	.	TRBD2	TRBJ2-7	TGTGCCAGCAGCCCTCGGCGGGGGACCTACGAGCAGTACTTC	CASSPRRGTYEQYF
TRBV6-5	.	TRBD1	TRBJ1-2	TGTGCCAGCAGTTACAGGGACAGGGGTAACTATGGCTACACCTTC	CASSYRDRGNYGYTF
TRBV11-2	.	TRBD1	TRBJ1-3	TGTGCCAGCAGACGGACAGGGTTCGGAAACACCATATATTTT	CASRRTGFGNTIYF
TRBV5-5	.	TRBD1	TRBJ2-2	TGTGCCAGCAGCAGACAGGGGGCCGGGGAGCTGTTTTTT	CASSRQGAGELFF
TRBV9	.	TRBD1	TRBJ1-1	TGTGCCAGCAGCCCCGGGACAGGGTATTCGGGGGACACTGAAGCTTTCTTT	CASSPGTGYSGDTEAFF
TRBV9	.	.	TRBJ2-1	TGTGCCAGCAGCCCCTTCTGGACTGCCCTCTCCAATGAGCAGTTCTTC	CASSPFWTALSNEQFF
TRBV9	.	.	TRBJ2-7	TGTGCCAGCAGCGTAGGGGATGGGTGGACAGTGCAGTACTTC	CASSVGDGWTVQYF
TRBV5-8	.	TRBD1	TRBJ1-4	TGTGCCAGCAGTCGGACAGGAGCCGAAAAACTGTTTTTT	CASSRTGAEKLFF
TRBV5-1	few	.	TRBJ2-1	TGCGCCAGCCCCCACGGTACTCTCTCCTACAATGAGCAGTTCTTC	CASPHGTLSYNEQFF
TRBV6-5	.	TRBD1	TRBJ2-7	TGTGCCAGCAGTTACTCTACAGGGGGCGGTTACGAGCAGTACTTC	CASSYSTGGGYEQYF
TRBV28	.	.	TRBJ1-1	TGTGCCAGCAGTTTATTGACAGGTGTGAACACTGAAGCTTTCTTT	CASSLLTGVNTEAFF
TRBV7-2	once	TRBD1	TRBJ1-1	TGTGCCAGCAGCCGGGACAGGGGAAGAACTGAAGCTTTCTTT	CASSRDRGRTEAFF